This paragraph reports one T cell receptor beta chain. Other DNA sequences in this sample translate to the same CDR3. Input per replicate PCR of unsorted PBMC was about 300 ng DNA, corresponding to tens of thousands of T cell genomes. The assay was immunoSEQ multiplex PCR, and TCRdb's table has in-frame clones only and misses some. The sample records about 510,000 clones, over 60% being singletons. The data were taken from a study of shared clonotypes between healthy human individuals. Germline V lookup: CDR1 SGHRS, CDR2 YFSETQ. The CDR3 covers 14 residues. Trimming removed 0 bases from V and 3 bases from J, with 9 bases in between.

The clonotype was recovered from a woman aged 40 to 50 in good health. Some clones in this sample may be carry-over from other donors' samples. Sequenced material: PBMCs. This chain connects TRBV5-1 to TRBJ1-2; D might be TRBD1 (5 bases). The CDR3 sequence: CASSLDGGDYGYTF. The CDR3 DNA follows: TGCGCCAGCAGCTTGGATGGGGGTGACTATGGCTACACCTTC. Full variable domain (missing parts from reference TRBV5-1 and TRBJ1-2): KAGVTQTPRYLIKTRGQQVTLSCSPISGHRSVSWYQQTPGQGLQFLFEYFSETQRNKGNFPGRFSGRQFSNSRSEMNVSTLELGDSALYLCASSLDGGDYGYTFGSGTRLTVV.